One TCR beta chain is described in this entry. Its antigen remains unknown. Sequencing was performed with immunoSEQ multiplex PCR; in TCRdb, only in-frame clones are kept and a portion is missing. Among about 150,000 clones, about nine tenths were seen once, and the ten largest hold 1.1% to 1.5%. These data come from a study of T cell responses to AZD1222 COVID-19 vaccine. Study outcomes and limitations: Clonal diversity may have been underestimated in mostly white British donors.

The sequences come from peripheral blood, collected on day 0 of AZD1222 vaccination. This receptor was identified in an adult in good health.

The CDR3 DNA reads TGTGCCAGCAGCCCCAGGGGGGAGCAGTTCTTC. This encodes CASSPRGEQFF. The rearrangement joins TRBV5-8 to TRBJ2-1, with TRBD1 matching over 7 bases. V shed 4 bases and J 10 bases; nucleotides not matched to a gene: 2. CDR3 length: 11 amino acids. Germline lookup yields CDR1 SGHTS and CDR2 YDEGEE.